A selection of T cell receptor beta chains follows, all from one sample in a study of metastatic and nonmetastatic thyroid tumors. TCRdb ran MiXCR on the PCR reads. The profile shows fewer than 40,000 clones, around a quarter of them singletons. Input material: blood. These receptor sequences come from a female donor with papillary thyroid cancer or a benign thyroid nodule (not recorded which). Some clones in this sample may be carry-over from other donors' samples. Both conserved end residues are part of each CDR3. Fields, in order: CDR3 protein, CDR3 DNA, J gene, clone size, D gene, V gene. D genes are given only for firm matches. Clone sizes are given selectively: once, few, many, or a class where the clone is expanded.

CDR3 protein: CSVTTGNYGYTF
CDR3 DNA: TGCAGCGTAACGACAGGAAACTATGGCTACACCTTC
J gene: TRBJ1-2
clone size: -
D gene: -
V gene: TRBV20-1

CDR3 protein: CASLGQDSMNTEAFF
CDR3 DNA: TGTGCCAGCCTCGGACAGGATAGTATGAACACTGAAGCTTTCTTT
J gene: TRBJ1-1
clone size: few
D gene: TRBD1
V gene: TRBV28

CDR3 protein: CASSQETSGHTGELFF
CDR3 DNA: TGTGCCAGCAGCCAAGAAACTAGCGGACACACCGGGGAGCTGTTTTTT
J gene: TRBJ2-2
clone size: few
D gene: TRBD2
V gene: TRBV4-2

CDR3 protein: CASSYRTDLEKLFF
CDR3 DNA: TGTGCCAGCAGTTATAGGACTGACCTCGAAAAACTGTTTTTT
J gene: TRBJ1-4
clone size: many
D gene: -
V gene: TRBV6-2/TRBV6-3

CDR3 protein: CASSFKELFF
CDR3 DNA: TGTGCCAGCAGTTTTAAGGAGCTGTTTTTT
J gene: TRBJ2-2
clone size: medium-sized
D gene: -
V gene: TRBV27

CDR3 protein: CASSYSNQGGYEQYF
CDR3 DNA: TGTGCCAGCAGTTACTCAAATCAGGGGGGTTACGAGCAGTACTTC
J gene: TRBJ2-7
clone size: medium-sized
D gene: -
V gene: TRBV6-5

CDR3 protein: CASNHRSGSDTQYF
CDR3 DNA: TGCGCCAGCAATCACAGGTCGGGCTCTGATACGCAGTATTTT
J gene: TRBJ2-3
clone size: -
D gene: -
V gene: TRBV5-1

CDR3 protein: CASSSGQRLAGETQHF
CDR3 DNA: TGTGCCAGCAGCTCAGGACAGCGACTAGCAGGGGAGACCCAGCACTTC
J gene: TRBJ2-5
clone size: -
D gene: -
V gene: TRBV7-9

CDR3 protein: CASSQLGGRTDTQYF
CDR3 DNA: TGCGCCAGCAGCCAACTAGGGGGACGCACAGATACGCAGTATTTT
J gene: TRBJ2-3
clone size: many
D gene: -
V gene: TRBV4-1

CDR3 protein: CASSYSHEQYF
CDR3 DNA: TGTGCCAGCAGTTACTCCCACGAGCAGTACTTC
J gene: TRBJ2-7
clone size: -
D gene: -
V gene: TRBV6-5

CDR3 protein: CASSLDRAVSSGSAYNEQFF
CDR3 DNA: TGTGCCAGCAGCTTAGATCGGGCAGTGTCTAGCGGGAGCGCCTACAATGAGCAGTTCTTC
J gene: TRBJ2-1
clone size: many
D gene: TRBD2
V gene: TRBV11-2

CDR3 protein: CSARQGGKETQYF
CDR3 DNA: TGCAGTGCTAGGCAAGGAGGAAAAGAGACCCAGTACTTC
J gene: TRBJ2-5
clone size: -
D gene: -
V gene: TRBV20-1

CDR3 protein: CAWGKGASGYTF
CDR3 DNA: TGTGCCTGGGGGAAGGGGGCTAGCGGCTACACCTTC
J gene: TRBJ1-2
clone size: many
D gene: TRBD1
V gene: TRBV30

CDR3 protein: CASSPRATGDSEQYF
CDR3 DNA: TGCGCCAGCAGCCCCCGGGCGACCGGGGATTCCGAGCAGTACTTC
J gene: TRBJ2-7
clone size: medium-sized
D gene: -
V gene: TRBV5-1

CDR3 protein: CASSWGGSEAFF
CDR3 DNA: TGTGCCAGCAGTTGGGGGGGATCTGAAGCTTTCTTT
J gene: TRBJ1-1
clone size: many
D gene: -
V gene: TRBV12-3/TRBV12-4

CDR3 protein: CASSLGDRGEQYF
CDR3 DNA: TGTGCCAGCAGCTTAGGGGACAGGGGCGAGCAGTACTTC
J gene: TRBJ2-7
clone size: medium-sized
D gene: TRBD1
V gene: TRBV11-3

CDR3 protein: CASTSGNSYNEQFF
CDR3 DNA: TGTGCCAGCACTAGCGGAAACTCCTACAATGAGCAGTTCTTC
J gene: TRBJ2-1
clone size: once
D gene: TRBD2
V gene: TRBV18

CDR3 protein: CASSSRGRGITGELFF
CDR3 DNA: TGTGCCAGCAGCTCACGGGGCAGGGGAATCACCGGGGAGCTGTTTTTT
J gene: TRBJ2-2
clone size: many
D gene: -
V gene: TRBV5-6

CDR3 protein: CASSTNYLSPVDTGELFF
CDR3 DNA: TGTGCCAGTAGTACCAACTACCTCTCCCCAGTCGACACCGGGGAGCTGTTTTTT
J gene: TRBJ2-2
clone size: once
D gene: -
V gene: TRBV19

CDR3 protein: CASSPAPPGAQAKNIQYF
CDR3 DNA: TGTGCCAGCAGCCCCGCCCCACCGGGGGCACAAGCCAAAAACATTCAGTACTTC
J gene: TRBJ2-4
clone size: -
D gene: -
V gene: TRBV7-6

CDR3 protein: CASSLLQASGNTIYF
CDR3 DNA: TGTGCCAGCAGCTTACTTCAGGCCTCTGGAAACACCATATATTTT
J gene: TRBJ1-3
clone size: many
D gene: -
V gene: TRBV7-9

CDR3 protein: CASSLTGANVLTF
CDR3 DNA: TGTGCCAGCAGTTTAACCGGGGCCAACGTCCTGACTTTC
J gene: TRBJ2-6
clone size: many
D gene: -
V gene: TRBV27

CDR3 protein: CASSLISPQETQYF
CDR3 DNA: TGCGCCAGCAGCTTGATCAGCCCACAAGAGACCCAGTACTTC
J gene: TRBJ2-5
clone size: many
D gene: -
V gene: TRBV5-1

CDR3 protein: CASSLAGTGATGELFF
CDR3 DNA: TGCGCCAGCAGCTTGGCCGGGACAGGGGCCACCGGGGAGCTGTTTTTT
J gene: TRBJ2-2
clone size: -
D gene: TRBD1
V gene: TRBV5-1

CDR3 protein: CASSQSRLAASTDTQYF
CDR3 DNA: TGTGCCAGCAGCCAAAGTCGACTAGCGGCTAGCACAGATACGCAGTATTTT
J gene: TRBJ2-3
clone size: many
D gene: TRBD2
V gene: TRBV3-1

CDR3 protein: CSARERDRGNTEAFF
CDR3 DNA: TGCAGTGCTAGAGAGAGGGACAGGGGGAACACTGAAGCTTTCTTT
J gene: TRBJ1-1
clone size: -
D gene: TRBD1
V gene: TRBV20-1

CDR3 protein: CASSLYPGRNEKLFF
CDR3 DNA: TGTGCCAGCAGTTTATATCCGGGAAGAAATGAAAAACTGTTTTTT
J gene: TRBJ1-4
clone size: many
D gene: -
V gene: TRBV27

CDR3 protein: CASTEGLAGGSTDTQYF
CDR3 DNA: TGTGCCAGCACCGAAGGACTAGCGGGAGGGAGCACAGATACGCAGTATTTT
J gene: TRBJ2-3
clone size: -
D gene: TRBD2
V gene: TRBV6-1

CDR3 protein: CASRDSSGNPYEQYF
CDR3 DNA: TGTGCCAGCAGGGATTCATCAGGGAACCCCTACGAGCAGTACTTC
J gene: TRBJ2-7
clone size: medium-sized
D gene: -
V gene: TRBV28

CDR3 protein: CASSRTLYNEQFF
CDR3 DNA: TGCGCCAGCAGCCGGACTCTTTACAATGAGCAGTTCTTC
J gene: TRBJ2-1
clone size: many
D gene: -
V gene: TRBV10-2

CDR3 protein: CSAREGHNEQFF
CDR3 DNA: TGCAGTGCTAGAGAAGGACATAATGAGCAGTTCTTC
J gene: TRBJ2-1
clone size: many
D gene: -
V gene: TRBV20-1

CDR3 protein: CASSIRRNTIYF
CDR3 DNA: TGTGCCAGTAGTATAAGGCGGAACACCATATATTTT
J gene: TRBJ1-3
clone size: many
D gene: -
V gene: TRBV19